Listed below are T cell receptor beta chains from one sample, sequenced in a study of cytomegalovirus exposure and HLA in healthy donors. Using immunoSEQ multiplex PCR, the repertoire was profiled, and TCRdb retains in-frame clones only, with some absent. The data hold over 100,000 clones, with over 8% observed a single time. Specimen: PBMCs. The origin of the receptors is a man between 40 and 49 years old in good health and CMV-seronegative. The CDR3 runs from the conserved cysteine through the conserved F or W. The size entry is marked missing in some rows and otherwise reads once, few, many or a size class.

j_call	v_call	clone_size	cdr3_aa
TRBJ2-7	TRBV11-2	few	CASSPTPRQGPYEQYF
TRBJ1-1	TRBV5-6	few	CASSLAGQLLNTEAFF
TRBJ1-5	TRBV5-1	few	CASSLDEGGNQPQHF
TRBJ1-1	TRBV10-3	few	CAISGTDQGTEAFF
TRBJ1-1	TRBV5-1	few	CASSFAKNTEAFF
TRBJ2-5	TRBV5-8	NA	CASSFGGGEETQYF
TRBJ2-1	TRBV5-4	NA	CASSLAVGSYNEQFF
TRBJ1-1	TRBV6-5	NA	CASSAYRANTEAFF
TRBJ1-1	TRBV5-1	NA	CASSRQTNTEAFF
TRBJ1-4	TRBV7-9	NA	CASSLTRGLGEKLFF
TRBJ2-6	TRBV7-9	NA	CASRGQGGSGANVLTF
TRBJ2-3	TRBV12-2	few	CASRSRGGGTDTQYF
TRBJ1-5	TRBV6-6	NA	CASSSRLAGNQPQHF
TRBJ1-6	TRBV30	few	CAWSVGGANSPLHF
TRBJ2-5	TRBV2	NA	CASTVPGQETQYF
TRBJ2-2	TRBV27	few	CASSLQGNTGELFF
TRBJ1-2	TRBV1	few	CTSSPPEGDRDYGYTF
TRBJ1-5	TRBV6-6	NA	CASSFSQGYQPQHF
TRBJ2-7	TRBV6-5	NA	CASSATGIYEQYF
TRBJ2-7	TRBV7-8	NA	CASSLRQDTGGAYEQYF
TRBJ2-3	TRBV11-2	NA	CASSGAQQGNTDTQYF
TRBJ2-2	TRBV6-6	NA	CASSYSDEGTGELFF
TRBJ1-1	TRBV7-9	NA	CASSPRQGGFTEAFF
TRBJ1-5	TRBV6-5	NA	CASSYYLQGYQPQHF
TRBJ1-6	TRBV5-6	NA	CASSLDTLAHSPLHF
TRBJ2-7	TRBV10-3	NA	CAIARFYEQYF
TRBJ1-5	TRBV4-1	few	CASSQGANQPQHF
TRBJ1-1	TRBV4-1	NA	CASKALYRVTEAFF
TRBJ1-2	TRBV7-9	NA	CASSSPGLYGYTF
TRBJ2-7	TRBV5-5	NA	CASSFDGSYEQYF
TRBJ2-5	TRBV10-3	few	CAISPDRGQETQYF
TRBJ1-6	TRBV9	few	CASSKAAGGVSPLHF
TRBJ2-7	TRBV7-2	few	CASSFERGVGYEQYF
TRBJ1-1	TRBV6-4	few	CASSENDRERTEAFF
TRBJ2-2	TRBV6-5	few	CASGQGGYAGELFF
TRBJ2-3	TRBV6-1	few	CASRLAGVPDTQYF
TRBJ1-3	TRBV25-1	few	CASSELDRPLGTIYF
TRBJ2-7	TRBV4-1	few	CASSMTGLLAYEQYF
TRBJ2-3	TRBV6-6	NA	CASSFDTYTDTQYF
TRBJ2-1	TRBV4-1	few	CASSQGQGDEQFF
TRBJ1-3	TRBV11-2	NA	CASSLGLNSGNTIYF
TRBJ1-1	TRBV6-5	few	CASSSQGVNTEAFF
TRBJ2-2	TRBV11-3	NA	CASSFRGTGELFF
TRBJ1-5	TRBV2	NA	CASRTDRPNQPQHF
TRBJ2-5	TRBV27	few	CASSPPERETQYF
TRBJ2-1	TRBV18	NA	CASSPPSGAYNEQFF
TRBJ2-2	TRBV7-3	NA	CASSSPGQGSSGELFF
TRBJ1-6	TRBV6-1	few	CASTSTYNSPLHF
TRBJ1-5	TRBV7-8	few	CASSLEGQGYSNQPQHF
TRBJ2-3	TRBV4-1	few	CASSAGTTKEWDTQYF
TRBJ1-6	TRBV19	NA	CASSIVVGAGDSPLHF
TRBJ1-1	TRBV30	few	CAWTLGALNTEAFF
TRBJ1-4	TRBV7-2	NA	CASSRGLDEKLFF
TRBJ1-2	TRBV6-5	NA	CASSPDTSYGYTF
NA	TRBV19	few	CASSTRDRDSYEQYF
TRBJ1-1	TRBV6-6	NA	CASRTGTNQADTEAFF
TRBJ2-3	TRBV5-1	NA	CASRPTGSADTQYF
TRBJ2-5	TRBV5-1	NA	CASSRDIQETQYF
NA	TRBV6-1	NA	CASSEVRGQGFGQPQYF